This entry lists 14 T cell receptor beta chains sequenced from one sample in a study of molecular identifiers for immune sequencing clone quantification. Each CDR3 protein gets one entry after TCRdb re-called the PCR reads with MiXCR. The sample includes 350,000 or so distinct CDR3 sequences, 20% to 25% seen only once; the top ten take approximately 0.84%. Input material: naive CD8+ T cells from blood, with Jurkat cell RNA spiked in. Subset specified: FACS-sorted CD8+CD4-CCR7+CD45RA+ naive T cells. Receptors originate from a human donor in good health. Some libraries in this study had Jurkat cell RNA spiked in.

This clonotype showed up many times. This chain uses TRBV29-1 with TRBJ2-5; no clear D gene. The germline V and J ends were trimmed by 5 bases and 1 base, with 8 bases remaining between them. There are 12 residues in the CDR3. Germline CDR1 and CDR2: SQVTM and ANQGSEA. CDR3 nucleotides: TGCAGCGTTTGGAAGGGCCAAGAGACCCAGTACTTC. It codes for CSVWKGQETQYF.

The table lists this clonotype with many counts. The chain combines TRBV12-3 or TRBV12-4 with TRBJ2-1, with a possible D match to TRBD1 (6 bases). Trimming removed 4 bases from V and 4 bases from J, with 8 bases in between. The CDR3 contains 13 residues. The CDR3, as DNA: TGTGCCAGCAGTTCGACAGGATACAATGAGCAGTTCTTC. Protein sequence: CASSSTGYNEQFF.

Points on this clonotype: This clone may be a read error of a much larger clone one base away. The chain uses TRBV5-8 and TRBJ2-1; D remains ambiguous. Germline CDR1 and CDR2: SGHTS and YDEGEE. The V end lost 2 bases, the J end lost 9 bases, and 15 bases lay between the germline ends. The CDR3 runs to 14 residues. CDR3 coding DNA: TGTGCCAGCAGCTTACCACCTCCTTTTGGTGAGCAGTTCTTC. Residues: CASSLPPPFGEQFF. Based on the CDR3 plus reference TRBV5-8 and TRBJ2-1, the full variable domain is EAGVTQSPTHLIKTRGQQATLRCSPISGHTSVYWYQQALGLGLQFLLWYDEGEERNRGNFPPRFSGRQFPNYSSELNVNALELEDSALYLCASSLPPPFGEQFFGPGTRLTVL.

This clonotype appeared many times. The V and J genes are TRBV7-9 and TRBJ2-7, with D perhaps being TRBD1 or TRBD2 (6 bases each). V lost 4 bases and J 0 bases, leaving 13 bases between the germline ends. This CDR3 is built from 15 residues. CDR1 is SEHNR, CDR2 FQNEAQ, per germline (reference sequence). The DNA for the CDR3 is TGTGCCAGCAGCTCCGCTAGGGGGGTCTCCTACGAGCAGTACTTC. It yields the protein CASSSARGVSYEQYF.

The sample holds many counts of this clonotype. J is TRBJ2-3 and V is TRBV9, with unresolved D. Germline V lookup: CDR1 SGDLS, CDR2 YYNGEE. This CDR3 contains 12 residues. Trimming removed 0 bases from V and 5 bases from J, with 4 bases in between. CDR3 region: CASSVAEDTQYF. For the CDR3, the DNA is TGTGCCAGCAGCGTAGCTGAAGATACGCAGTATTTT.

Regarding this clonotype: No conserved phenylalanine or tryptophan ends this CDR3, so it is likely a read error. The chain links TRBV7-9 to TRBJ2-1; D unresolved. CDR1 is SEHNR and CDR2 is FQNEAQ in the germline V gene (reference sequence). V was pared by 5 bases and J by 8 bases, with 7 bases between. The CDR3 is made up of 11 amino acids. The CDR3 loop reads CASSVPDEQFS. In DNA, the CDR3 is TGTGCCAGCAGCGTACCAGATGAGCAGTTCTCC.

This clonotype was seen many times. The rearrangement links TRBV4-3 to TRBJ2-5; a possible D gene is TRBD1 (5 bases). Germline V CDR1 and CDR2: LGHNA, YSLEER. The CDR3 runs to 13 residues. V shed 6 bases and J shed 2 bases, with 10 bases lying between them. As DNA, the CDR3 is TGCGCCAGCAGTGACAGCTTTCAAGAGACCCAGTACTTC. Its protein is CASSDSFQETQYF.

In this sample, this clonotype turned up a few times. V usage is TRBV27 and J usage is TRBJ2-7; D gene unclear. Germline CDR1 MNHEY, CDR2 SMNVEV (reference sequence). Trimming left V 4 bases short and J 4 bases short, with 20 bases between. This CDR3 region has 16 residues. The CDR3 here is CASSSSFLAGTYEQYF. DNA of the CDR3: TGTGCCAGCAGTTCCTCCTTTTTGGCCGGCACATACGAGCAGTACTTC.

This clonotype was detected ten times or more. CDR3: CASSPRQGTEAFF. The CDR3 DNA sequence: TGTGCCAGCAGCCCCAGACAGGGCACTGAAGCTTTCTTT. The chain couples TRBV28 to TRBJ1-1, with 7 nucleotides matching TRBD1. Germline lookup yields CDR1 MDHEN and CDR2 SYDVKM. V lost 6 bases to trimming and J lost 4 bases; unmatched junction nucleotides: 5. This CDR3 contains 13 residues.

In regard to this clonotype: This may be a read error, as it is one base from a much larger clone. CDR3 sequence (DNA): TGCTGGGCCGGTAACACAGATACGCAGTATTTT. Translating gives CWAGNTDTQYF. The V and J genes are TRBV29-1 and TRBJ2-3; D unclear. The CDR3 runs to 11 residues. Germline CDR1 and CDR2: SQVTM and ANQGSEA.

This clonotype was seen ten or more times. At one end the junction does not follow the germline gene, possibly because of a read error. This chain connects TRBV4-1 to TRBJ2-3; TRBD1 or TRBD2 may be the D gene (6 bases each). The germline CDR1 and CDR2 sequences are MGHRA and YSYEKL. The length of the CDR3 is 14 residues. CDR3 sequence reads: CASSQGTSTDTQYF. CDR3 DNA sequence: TGTGCCAGCAGCCAGGGGACTAGCACAGATACGCAGTATTTT.

This clonotype came up many times. The chain is built from TRBV7-9 and TRBJ2-5; perhaps TRBD1 as D (6 bases). CDR1 is SEHNR and CDR2 is FQNEAQ in the germline V gene (reference sequence). The CDR3 covers 14 residues. The V gene lost 4 bases and the J gene lost 0 bases, with 9 bases spanning the gap. In nucleotides, the CDR3 is TGTGCCAGCAGCTCCGGGACATACCAAGAGACCCAGTACTTC. It yields the protein CASSSGTYQETQYF.

This clonotype occurred many times. The V gene is TRBV19, the J gene TRBJ2-7; 8 positions agree with TRBD1. The CDR3 runs to 15 residues. Germline V gives CDR1 LNHDA, CDR2 SQIVND (reference sequence). J was trimmed by 0 bases and V by 5 bases; bases with no gene match: 6. The CDR3 region is CASSAGTGDSYEQYF. The CDR3 DNA is TGTGCCAGTAGTGCCGGGACAGGTGACTCCTACGAGCAGTACTTC.

As concerns this clonotype: This sequence may be a read error, since a much larger clone differs from it by one base. The CDR3 sequence is CASSLIQEVVTDTQYF. CDR3 sequence (DNA): TGTGCCAGCAGCCTAATACAGGAAGTAGTCACAGATACGCAGTATTTT. This chain joins TRBV13 and TRBJ2-3; D may be TRBD1 (5 bases). Trimming removed 5 bases from V and 2 bases from J, with 17 bases in between. The CDR3 is made up of 16 amino acids. From germline, CDR1 is PRHDT and CDR2 FYEKMQ (reference sequence).